This T cell receptor beta chain came from a study of CD8 T cells in ankylosing spondylitis (dated by TCRdb to 2015 to 2018). The study in broad terms: The study profiled T cell receptor beta repertoires in healthy donors and ankylosing spondylitis patients to find disease-linked TCR variants. The full study cohort was made up of under 30 ankylosing spondylitis patients and about a hundred healthy donors. Peripheral blood samples were taken, and synovial fluid was additionally collected from ankylosing spondylitis patients.

What the study reported, not specific to this receptor: The disease-linked clones showed a CD8+ phenotype and occurred at relatively low frequencies in peripheral blood. According to the report, matched synovial fluid samples from ankylosing spondylitis patients were significantly enriched for the disease-linked clones. Blood from ankylosing spondylitis patients appeared to be characterized by a TCR beta motif made up of under ten highly homologous amino acid variants. Some of the motif variants had been reported before in the synovial fluid and blood of reactive arthritis patients, a finding that suggests common disease-initiation mechanisms.

CDR1 SGHRS and CDR2 YFSETQ are derived from the germline V gene. The CDR3 measures 13 amino acids from cysteine to phenylalanine. Solely the CDR3 DNA is kept, with 39 bases framed from the first base. Relative to germline, V is missing 7 bases and J is missing 4 bases, with 2 bases of the junction outside any gene match. In regard to this clonotype: Its antigen specificity is not known. It has no much larger one-base neighbor in the sample; base qualities were not kept.

The listed sequencing device is Illumina HiSeq 2500. Quantitative 5'-RACE with molecular barcodes was used to prepare TCR beta libraries. As for the authors' bioinformatics: A new computational method, built on a probabilistic model of VDJ rearrangement, was used to identify disease-linked TCR variants. TCRdb took the public reads, trimmed them with fastp at Q25, ran MiXCR for clone calling and kept in-frame beta chains. Under each unique CDR3 protein, matching rows form one entry showing the most common genes and DNA. TCRdb's processing, not the study's, gives the V and J calls here. The sample yields some 840,000 distinct CDR3 sequences; approximately 12% were counted once. The ten largest make up about 0.5% of the sample.

The sequence was obtained from a male donor with ankylosing spondylitis. Sequenced: blood, either unsorted or a sorted T cell fraction (not recorded which). Recombination connected TRBV5-1 to TRBJ1-4, with TRBD1 matching 9 junction bases. The base sequence is TGCGCCAGCGGACAGGGGTTTAATGAAAAACTGTTTTTT. Its protein product is CASGQGFNEKLFF.